A selection of T cell receptor beta chains follows, all from one sample in a study of shared clonotypes between healthy human individuals. Assay: immunoSEQ multiplex PCR; the TCRdb copy retains only in-frame clones and omits some. The repertoire consists of a few million clones, with more than 80% occurring once and the leading ten covering 0.39%. The sample consisted of naive CD4+ T cells from PBMCs. These receptors were obtained from a man aged 18 to 29 in good health. Some clones in this sample may be carry-over from other donors' samples. Both conserved end residues are part of each CDR3. A D gene is named only where the DNA matches it firmly. Expanded clones are given a class, and other clones once, few, many or no size at all.

NA,TRBV9,TRBJ2-2,NA,CASSVDNSGRGELFF,TGTGCCAGCAGCGTAGATAACAGTGGGAGGGGGGAGCTGTTTTTT
NA,TRBV5-1,TRBJ2-1,TRBD1,CASSTTGTARLGEQFF,TGCGCCAGCAGCACCACCGGGACAGCCCGTCTCGGTGAGCAGTTCTTC
NA,TRBV9,TRBJ2-2,NA,CASSLLPLNTGELFF,TGTGCCAGCAGCCTCCTTCCGCTGAACACCGGGGAGCTGTTTTTT
NA,TRBV6-5,TRBJ2-5,TRBD1,CASSPTGGRETQYF,TGTGCCAGCAGTCCGACAGGGGGGCGGGAGACCCAGTACTTC
NA,TRBV6-4,TRBJ2-3,NA,CASSLQGATDTQYF,TGTGCCAGCAGTCTACAGGGAGCCACAGATACGCAGTATTTT
NA,TRBV5-4,TRBJ2-1,NA,CASSLYVGSVNEQFF,TGTGCCAGCAGCTTGTACGTGGGGTCAGTTAATGAGCAGTTCTTC
NA,TRBV29-1,TRBJ2-1,TRBD1,CSALRDRGYNEQFF,TGCAGCGCGCTCCGGGACAGGGGCTACAATGAGCAGTTCTTC
NA,TRBV11-1,TRBJ2-2,NA,CASSSDLFSRRNTGELFF,TGTGCCAGCAGCTCGGATCTATTCTCGCGCCGGAACACCGGGGAGCTGTTTTTT
NA,TRBV5-1,TRBJ2-3,NA,CASSARDNTDTQYF,TGCGCCAGCAGCGCCCGGGACAACACAGATACGCAGTATTTT
NA,TRBV28,TRBJ2-3,NA,CASSAKDADTQYF,TGTGCCAGCAGTGCTAAAGACGCAGATACGCAGTATTTT
NA,TRBV11-2,TRBJ2-7,NA,CASSLAVPEQYF,TGTGCCAGCAGCTTAGCCGTCCCCGAGCAGTACTTC
NA,TRBV7-3,TRBJ1-3,NA,CASSLTATPGTGNTIYF,TGTGCCAGCAGCTTAACCGCGACGCCAGGCACTGGAAACACCATATATTTT
NA,TRBV28,TRBJ1-2,NA,CASSLPGLGYTF,TGTGCCAGCAGTTTACCAGGTTTGGGCTACACCTTC
NA,TRBV18,TRBJ2-2,NA,CASSRNTGELFF,TGTGCCAGCTCGAGGAACACCGGGGAGCTGTTTTTT
NA,TRBV23-1,TRBJ2-7,NA,CASSSWTSSYEQYF,TGCGCCAGCAGTTCCTGGACTTCCTCCTACGAGCAGTACTTC
NA,TRBV18,TRBJ1-1,NA,CASSPNGRRTSNTEAFF,TGTGCCAGCTCACCAAATGGCAGGAGGACCTCGAACACTGAAGCTTTCTTT
few,TRBV29-1,TRBJ1-1,TRBD1,CSVGQGDTEAFF,TGCAGCGTCGGACAGGGGGACACTGAAGCTTTCTTT
once,TRBV7-8,TRBJ1-2,TRBD1,CASSFQGASYGYTF,TGTGCCAGCAGCTTCCAGGGGGCTTCCTATGGCTACACCTTC
once,TRBV19,TRBJ2-7,NA,CASRGETYEQYF,TGTGCCAGTAGAGGGGAGACCTACGAGCAGTACTTC
NA,TRBV27,TRBJ2-5,NA,CATCPVGYQETQYF,TGTGCCACCTGCCCGGTGGGATACCAAGAGACCCAGTACTTC
NA,TRBV29-1,TRBJ2-7,NA,CSVEVGGYEQYF,TGCAGCGTTGAAGTCGGAGGCTACGAGCAGTACTTC
NA,TRBV28,TRBJ1-1,TRBD1,CASVDRGNGEAFF,TGTGCCAGTGTTGACAGGGGAAACGGTGAAGCTTTCTTT